Below, 17 T cell receptor beta chains from the same sample are listed, as sequenced in a study of T cell repertoires in cytomegalovirus infection. Each CDR3 protein is one row after TCRdb ran MiXCR on the reads. This repertoire shows a few hundred thousand distinct CDR3 sequences, over 7.5% found once; its top ten account for 3.5% to 4.5%. Material: PBMCs. The receptors originated from a human donor in good health (CMV status not recorded). Some clones in this sample may be carry-over from other donors' samples.

The table lists this clonotype with a few counts. The chain links TRBV28 to TRBJ2-5; D call uncertain. The CDR3 totals 13 residues. The V end was cut by 3 bases, the J end by 4 bases, with 9 bases between. The germline V gene encodes CDR1 MDHEN and CDR2 SYDVKM. CDR3 bases: TGTGCCAGCAGTTTGGGCAATACAGAGACCCAGTACTTC. Its protein product is CASSLGNTETQYF. Looking up the rest from reference TRBV28 and TRBJ2-5 gives the full variable domain: DVKVTQSSRYLVKRTGEKVFLECVQDMDHENMFWYRQDPGLGLRLIYFSYDVKMKEKGDIPEGYSVSREKKERFSLILESASTNQTSMYLCASSLGNTETQYFGPGTRLLVL.

This clonotype was detected many times. V gene TRBV20-1 combines with J gene TRBJ2-6; 9 bases match TRBD2. In germline, CDR1 is DFQATT, CDR2 SNEGSKA (reference sequence). The CDR3 runs to 17 residues. Trimming cost V 5 bases and J 5 bases; bases outside gene matches: 13. The CDR3 DNA is TGCAGTGCTCCCTCTGGTACTAGCGGGCTTAGGGCCAACGTCCTGACTTTC. Its translation is CSAPSGTSGLRANVLTF.

This clonotype was seen only a few times. CDR3 sequence (DNA): TGTGCCAGCAGCTCTTTTTCGACAAAAGGCCAGCCCCAGCATTTT. Its translation is CASSSFSTKGQPQHF. The V and J genes are TRBV7-8 and TRBJ1-5; D gene unclear. The CDR3 has 15 amino acids. Looked up from germline, CDR1 is SGHVS and CDR2 is FQNEAQ. V was cut by 4 bases and J by 7 bases, with 17 bases left in between.

A few counts support this clonotype. The J gene is TRBJ1-2, the V gene TRBV6-6, with 10 positions matching TRBD1. Looked up from germline, CDR1 is MNHNY and CDR2 is SVGAGI (reference sequence). The CDR3 spans 14 residues. Trimming removed 6 bases from V and 5 bases from J; junction bases left unmatched: 6. CDR3 region: CASRPTGGDYGYTF. CDR3 nucleotides: TGTGCCAGCAGACCGACAGGGGGCGATTATGGCTACACCTTC.

The V call is TRBV7-8, the J call TRBJ2-1; possible D gene TRBD1, 6 bases. The ends were cut back, 1 base at V and 3 bases at J, with 7 bases in the middle. The CDR3 loop spans 14 amino acids. CDR1 and CDR2 from the germline V gene are SGHVS and FQNEAQ. This CDR3 reads CASSLGTVYNEQFF. The DNA for the CDR3 is TGTGCCAGCAGCTTAGGGACAGTCTACAATGAGCAGTTCTTC.

The sample holds a few counts of this clonotype. This chain connects TRBV4-1 to TRBJ1-5; possibly TRBD1 for D (6 bases). Trimming took off 2 bases at V and 6 bases at J, with 14 bases between the two ends. Germline CDR1 MGHRA, CDR2 YSYEKL. This CDR3 spans 15 amino acids. The CDR3 protein is CASSQLGGGFQPQHF. In DNA form, the CDR3 reads TGCGCCAGCAGCCAATTGGGGGGCGGGTTTCAGCCCCAGCATTTT.

This clonotype was observed many times. The chain couples TRBV6-8 to TRBJ1-3; 8 positions match TRBD1. Germline CDR1 MNHGY, CDR2 SAAAGT. The CDR3 has 14 amino acids. Trimming took 11 bases from V and 4 from J; bases not matched to a gene: 10. The CDR3 sequence is CAPREQGDGNTIYF. CDR3 bases: TGTGCCCCCCGCGAACAGGGGGACGGAAACACCATATATTTT.

There are a few counts of this clonotype. The chain joins TRBV5-1 to TRBJ2-1; 9 bases map to TRBD2. The trim removed 2 bases at V and 5 bases at J, leaving 5 bases unmatched. In germline, CDR1 is SGHRS, CDR2 YFSETQ. The CDR3 contains 15 residues. DNA for the CDR3: TGCGCCAGCAGCTTTAGTCTAGCGGGGAACAATGAGCAGTTCTTC. This codes for CASSFSLAGNNEQFF. The full variable domain, completed using reference TRBV5-1 and TRBJ2-1, is KAGVTQTPRYLIKTRGQQVTLSCSPISGHRSVSWYQQTPGQGLQFLFEYFSETQRNKGNFPGRFSGRQFSNSRSEMNVSTLELGDSALYLCASSFSLAGNNEQFFGPGTRLTVL.

The CDR3 DNA reads as TGTACTCCGGGACAGGGGTACCATTATGGCTACACCTTC. It specifies CTPGQGYHYGYTF. The rearrangement links TRBV7-2 to TRBJ1-2; 10 bases line up with TRBD1. Germline V CDR1 and CDR2: SGHTA, FQGNSA. This CDR3 contains 13 residues. Combining the CDR3 with reference TRBV7-2 and TRBJ1-2 gives the whole variable domain GAGVSQSPSNKVTEKGKDVELRCDPISGHTALYWYRQSLGQGLEFLIYFQGNSAPDKSGLPSDRFSAERTGGSVSTLTIQRTQQEDSAVYLCTPGQGYHYGYTFGSGTRLTVV.

This clonotype was detected a few times. The genes are TRBV7-6 and TRBJ2-7; D remains unclear. Germline CDR1 is SGHVS and CDR2 is FNYEAQ. The CDR3 has 14 amino acids. V lost 1 base and J lost 5, with 12 bases in between. The DNA of the CDR3 is TGTGCCAGCAGCTTAGGTCCAGCTGGGGACGAGCAGTACTTC. This gives the protein CASSLGPAGDEQYF.

As concerns this clonotype: It is unclear where the CDR3 begins or ends on the DNA, so no DNA is shown, and the CDR3 is as TCRdb lists it. V usage is TRBV7-2 and J usage is TRBJ1-6. CDR1 and CDR2 from the germline V gene are SGHTA and FQGNSA. The CDR3 contains 16 residues when both ends are counted. The CDR3 reads CASSLGLGMGNSPLHF.

This clonotype was observed many times. The chain combines TRBV7-2 with TRBJ2-5, with 11 bases aligning to TRBD2. The V gene's germline CDR1 is SGHTA and CDR2 FQGNSA. This CDR3 spans 17 amino acids. J was trimmed by 2 bases and V by 5 bases; bases with no gene match: 10. CDR3 coding DNA: TGTGCCAGCAGCCCGTTCCCCGGGACTAGCGGACAAGAGACCCAGTACTTC. Translating it yields CASSPFPGTSGQETQYF.

This clonotype was detected only a few times. As DNA, the CDR3 is TGTGCCAGCAGCTCGATGACATTAGGCCAGTACTTC. Protein sequence: CASSSMTLGQYF. The V gene is TRBV7-2, the J gene TRBJ2-5, with no clear D. Trimming pared 4 bases from V and 10 bases from J, leaving 13 bases between. This CDR3 spans 12 amino acids. Germline-derived CDR1 and CDR2 are SGHTA and FQGNSA. Full variable domain (remainder filled in from reference TRBV7-2 and TRBJ2-5): GAGVSQSPSNKVTEKGKDVELRCDPISGHTALYWYRQSLGQGLEFLIYFQGNSAPDKSGLPSDRFSAERTGGSVSTLTIQRTQQEDSAVYLCASSSMTLGQYFGPGTRLLVL.

This clonotype was recorded at least ten times. The V and J genes are TRBV7-2 and TRBJ2-7; weak D call: TRBD1 (5 bases). There are 14 residues in the CDR3. CDR1 and CDR2 (germline): SGHTA, FQGNSA. Trimming took off 5 bases at V and 3 bases at J, with 14 bases between the two ends. CDR3 sequence reads: CASSQWGSYYEQYF. CDR3 nucleotides: TGTGCCAGCAGCCAGTGGGGCAGTTACTACGAGCAGTACTTC.

This clonotype has only a few counts. Written as DNA, the CDR3 is TGTGCCAGCAGTTACGACTATGGCTACACCTTC. It translates to CASSYDYGYTF. This chain links TRBV6-6 with TRBJ1-2; D call uncertain. Looked up from germline, CDR1 is MNHNY and CDR2 is SVGAGI (reference sequence). The CDR3 loop spans 11 amino acids. Trimming cost V 2 bases and J 3 bases, with 1 base left between them.

This clonotype was seen a few times. V is TRBV20-1 and J is TRBJ1-6, with TRBD1 identical over 9 bases. This CDR3 contains 15 residues. J was trimmed by 9 bases and V by 6 bases; bases with no gene match: 12. From germline, CDR1 is DFQATT and CDR2 SNEGSKA (reference sequence). In DNA form, the CDR3 reads TGCAGTGCCGAGGACCAAGGGACAGGGTCTTCACCCCTCCACTTT. This sequence encodes CSAEDQGTGSSPLHF.

V usage is TRBV28 and J usage is TRBJ2-7, with 9 nucleotides matching TRBD1. This CDR3 region has 15 residues. The germline V gene has CDR1 MDHEN and CDR2 SYDVKM. After removal of 7 bases from V and 1 base from J, the junction contained 8 bases not matched to a gene. The CDR3 sequence: CASILGQGISYEQYF. CDR3 bases: TGTGCCAGCATACTTGGACAGGGGATTTCCTACGAGCAGTACTTC.